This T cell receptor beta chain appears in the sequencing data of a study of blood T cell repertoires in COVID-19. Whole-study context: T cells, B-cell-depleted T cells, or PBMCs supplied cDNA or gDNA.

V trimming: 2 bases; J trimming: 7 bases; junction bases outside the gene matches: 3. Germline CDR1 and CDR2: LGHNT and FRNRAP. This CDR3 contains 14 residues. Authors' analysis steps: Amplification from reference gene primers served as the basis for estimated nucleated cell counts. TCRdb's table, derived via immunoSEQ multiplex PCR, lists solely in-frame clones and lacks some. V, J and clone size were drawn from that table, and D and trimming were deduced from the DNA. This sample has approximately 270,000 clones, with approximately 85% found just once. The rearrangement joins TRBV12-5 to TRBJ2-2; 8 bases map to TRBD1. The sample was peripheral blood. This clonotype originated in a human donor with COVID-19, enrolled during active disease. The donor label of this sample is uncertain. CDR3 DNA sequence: TGTGCTAGTGGTTTGTCAGGGGGCCACGGGGAGCTGTTTTTT. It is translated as CASGLSGGHGELFF.